The 10 T cell receptor beta chains reported below all come from one sample, sequenced in a study of blood T cell repertoires in COVID-19. This table comes from immunoSEQ multiplex PCR, and its TCRdb copy is limited to in-frame clones, with some not included. The sample has fewer than 70,000 clones; 90% are singletons. The sample consisted of peripheral blood. These TCRs come from a woman aged 80 or older with active COVID-19.

V and J are TRBV7-2 and TRBJ2-4, with 7 bases aligning to TRBD2. The CDR3 totals 14 residues. V lost 10 bases and J lost 2; bases outside the gene matches: 8. From germline, CDR1 is SGHTA and CDR2 FQGNSA. The CDR3 region has the DNA TGTGCCACTGCGACCGGGACTACCAAAAACATTCAGTACTTC. Its protein is CATATGTTKNIQYF. Based on the CDR3 plus reference TRBV7-2 and TRBJ2-4, the full variable domain is GAGVSQSPSNKVTEKGKDVELRCDPISGHTALYWYRQSLGQGLEFLIYFQGNSAPDKSGLPSDRFSAERTGGSVSTLTIQRTQQEDSAVYLCATATGTTKNIQYFGAGTRLSVL.

This clone was picked up one time. This rearrangement joins TRBV19 to TRBJ2-2, with TRBD2 matching over 8 bases. Losses at the gene ends were 7 bases for V and 0 bases for J; bases not matched to a gene: 7. CDR3 length equals 16 residues. Germline lookup yields CDR1 LNHDA and CDR2 SQIVND (reference sequence). CDR3 sequence (DNA): TGTGCCAGTACCAAACGAGCGGGAGCGAACACCGGGGAGCTGTTTTTT. Residues: CASTKRAGANTGELFF.

V gene TRBV5-6 combines with J gene TRBJ2-3; the D gene is possibly TRBD1 (5 bases). In germline, CDR1 is SGHDT, CDR2 YYEEEE. Trimming took 1 base from V and 6 from J, leaving 9 bases between them. The CDR3 has 13 residues. The CDR3 spells CASSLQGLDTQYF. The CDR3 nucleotides are TGTGCCAGCAGCTTGCAGGGATTGGATACGCAGTATTTT.

The rearrangement links TRBV28 to TRBJ2-5, with TRBD2 identical over 7 bases. This CDR3 has 13 residues. Per germline, CDR1 MDHEN and CDR2 SYDVKM. V lost 5 bases to trimming and J lost 5 bases; unmatched junction nucleotides: 5. The DNA of the CDR3 is TGTGCCAGCAGTGTAAGCGGGGTGGAGACCCAGTACTTC. Protein product: CASSVSGVETQYF.

V gene TRBV5-4 combines with J gene TRBJ2-5; D is perhaps TRBD2 (5 bases). The CDR3 covers 15 residues. V was cut by 5 bases and J by 2 bases, with 16 bases left in between. Germline V lookup: CDR1 SGHNT, CDR2 YYREEE (reference sequence). Here the CDR3 DNA reads TGTGCCAGCAGGGTGAGGGTGTCGGGTCAAGAGACCCAGTACTTC. Amino acids: CASRVRVSGQETQYF.

The J gene is TRBJ2-3, the V gene TRBV13; TRBD1 agrees at 9 bases. After removal of 3 bases from V and 4 bases from J, the junction contained 5 bases not matched to a gene. CDR1 and CDR2 from the germline V gene are PRHDT and FYEKMQ (reference sequence). The CDR3 runs 15 residues. For the CDR3, the DNA is TGTGCCAGCAGCTTCGTGGGACAGGGCCCAGATACGCAGTATTTT. Protein product: CASSFVGQGPDTQYF. The full variable domain, rest sourced from reference TRBV13 and TRBJ2-3, is AAGVIQSPRHLIKEKRETATLKCYPIPRHDTVYWYQQGPGQDPQFLISFYEKMQSDKGSIPDRFSAQQFSDYHSELNMSSLELGDSALYFCASSFVGQGPDTQYFGPGTRLTVL.

This sequence joins TRBV5-4 and TRBJ2-7, with 11 bases matching TRBD2. Germline lookup yields CDR1 SGHNT and CDR2 YYREEE (reference sequence). The V segment lost 4 bases and the J segment 6 bases; nucleotides outside the gene matches: 9. The CDR3 runs 15 residues. The CDR3 DNA reads as TGTGCCAGCAGCCTGACTAGCGGGACCTCTGGCGAGCAGTACTTC. This gives the protein CASSLTSGTSGEQYF.

The chain couples TRBV18 to TRBJ2-5; maybe TRBD1 (6 bases). Between the trimmed V and J ends, which lost 0 bases and 2 bases, there was a span of 10 bases. There are 15 residues in the CDR3. CDR1 and CDR2 from the germline V gene are KGHSH and LQKENI. The chain's CDR3 is CASSPPTGLQETQYF. Here the CDR3 DNA reads TGTGCCAGCTCACCACCGACAGGCCTACAAGAGACCCAGTACTTC.

This clone appeared a single time. The gene calls are TRBV19 and TRBJ2-5, with 7 bases lining up with TRBD2. The V gene's germline CDR1 is LNHDA and CDR2 SQIVND (reference sequence). The ends lost 0 bases at V and 3 bases at J; junction bases unmatched: 13. The CDR3 is 18 residues long. The CDR3 DNA reads as TGTGCCAGTAGTATAGATTTTGCAGCGGGGTCCATGAAAGAGACCCAGTACTTC. This gives the protein CASSIDFAAGSMKETQYF.

J is TRBJ2-3 and V is TRBV5-4; possibly TRBD1 for D (5 bases). V lost 4 bases and J 0 bases, leaving 12 bases between the germline ends. Germline CDR1 reads SGHNT; CDR2 reads YYREEE (reference sequence). This CDR3 has 15 residues. In nucleotides, the CDR3 is TGTGCCAGCAGCCTAGTTCGACAGAGCACAGATACGCAGTATTTT. This codes for CASSLVRQSTDTQYF.